Following are 29 T cell receptor beta chains from one sample sequenced in a study of cytomegalovirus exposure and HLA in healthy donors (TCRdb year 2017). The library was made by the immunoSEQ multiplex PCR assay. For the multiplex PCR, a mixture combining 60 forward primers for TCR Vbeta segments and 13 reverse primers for TCR Jbeta segments was used. In its TCRdb copy, this immuneACCESS table keeps in-frame sequences only and misses some clones. Where compared with another copy, unresolved V genes explain less than half of these, and the others have no known cause. Present in this sample are under 150,000 clones, roughly 79% of which were seen just once. The biggest ten clones account for less than 2% of the sample. The material sequenced was PBMCs. Receptor source: a woman aged 35 to 49 in good health and CMV-seronegative.

The V and J genes are TRBV28 and TRBJ2-7; 11 bases fit TRBD1. Germline CDR1 MDHEN, CDR2 SYDVKM. The CDR3 runs to 15 residues. V was pared by 6 bases and J by 6 bases, with 10 bases of the junction left unmatched. The CDR3 spells CASRVSGTGGSEQYF. The CDR3 DNA reads as TGTGCCAGCAGGGTATCCGGGACAGGGGGGTCCGAGCAGTACTTC.

The rearrangement joins TRBV5-6 to TRBJ1-2, with D maybe TRBD1 (5 bases). Trimming shortened V by 5 bases and J by 2 bases, and 10 bases separated the two germline ends. Germline V gene lookup returns CDR1 SGHDT and CDR2 YYEEEE. There are 13 residues in the CDR3. This CDR3 is CASSSDTNYGYTF. Here the CDR3 DNA reads TGTGCCAGCAGTTCGGACACCAACTATGGCTACACCTTC.

V gene TRBV18 combines with J gene TRBJ1-4; D possibly corresponds to TRBD1 (5 bases). Germline CDR1 and CDR2: KGHSH and LQKENI. The CDR3 has 14 residues. V lost 3 bases, J lost 7 bases, and 12 bases lay in between. The CDR3 sequence: CASSPGEGTEKLFF. DNA of the CDR3: TGTGCCAGCTCACCGGGGGAGGGGACTGAAAAACTGTTTTTT.

This rearrangement joins TRBV5-6 to TRBJ2-1, with D possibly being TRBD2 (5 bases). V was pared by 5 bases and J by 2 bases, with 23 bases between. The germline V gene has CDR1 SGHDT and CDR2 YYEEEE. CDR3 length: 18 residues. The CDR3 DNA reads TGTGCCAGCAGTCGGATGGGAGACTTGGGTGGCACCTACAATGAGCAGTTCTTC. Its protein is CASSRMGDLGGTYNEQFF.

This rearrangement joins TRBV25-1 to TRBJ1-1; unclear D gene. The germline V and J ends were trimmed by 2 bases and 1 base, with 8 bases remaining between them. Germline loops: CDR1 MGHDK, CDR2 SYGVNS. This CDR3 spans 14 amino acids. The CDR3 spells CASSEEGGNTEAFF. CDR3 nucleotide sequence: TGTGCCAGCAGTGAAGAAGGAGGGAACACTGAAGCTTTCTTT.

This clone has more than one count but fewer than ten. J is TRBJ2-1 and V is TRBV5-1; 10 nucleotides align to TRBD1. CDR3 length: 16 residues. Germline assignment: CDR1 SGHRS and CDR2 YFSETQ. V shed 0 bases, J shed 6 bases, and the junction held 6 bases outside the gene matches. CDR3 sequence reads: CASSLGDRGRVNEQFF. The DNA for the CDR3 is TGCGCCAGCAGCTTGGGTGACAGGGGGCGCGTCAATGAGCAGTTCTTC. The variable domain in full, completed from reference TRBV5-1 and TRBJ2-1, reads KAGVTQTPRYLIKTRGQQVTLSCSPISGHRSVSWYQQTPGQGLQFLFEYFSETQRNKGNFPGRFSGRQFSNSRSEMNVSTLELGDSALYLCASSLGDRGRVNEQFFGPGTRLTVL.

Notes on this clone: Compared with germline, one end of the junction differs, possibly owing to a read error. The rearrangement uses TRBV6-5 and TRBJ2-5; D unresolved. CDR1 is MNHEY, CDR2 SVGAGI, per germline. The CDR3 has 14 amino acids. As DNA, the CDR3 is TGTGCCAGCAGTTATGACTGGTCTTCAGAGGCCCAGTACTTC. This encodes CASSYDWSSEAQYF.

The chain is built from TRBV4-3 and TRBJ2-6; D remains unclear. This CDR3 has 16 amino acids. The germline gives CDR1 LGHNA, CDR2 YSLEER. V shed 0 bases and J shed 0 bases, with 6 bases lying between them. CDR3 amino acids: CASSQDTVSGANVLTF. In DNA form, the CDR3 reads TGCGCCAGCAGCCAAGATACGGTCTCTGGGGCCAACGTCCTGACTTTC.

This chain connects TRBV10-1 to TRBJ1-1; TRBD1 matches at 7 bases. The CDR3 has 13 amino acids. V lost 6 bases, J lost 3 bases, and 4 bases stayed unmatched. Germline V gene data show CDR1 as WNHNN and CDR2 as SYGVQD (reference sequence). As DNA, the CDR3 is TGCGCCAGCAGGGGGGGACAGCACACTGAAGCTTTCTTT. Amino acid sequence: CASRGGQHTEAFF.

The chain carries TRBV18 and TRBJ2-5; perhaps TRBD1 as D (6 bases). In germline, CDR1 is KGHSH, CDR2 LQKENI. The length of the CDR3 is 17 residues. V was cut by 4 bases and J by 4 bases, with 22 bases left in between. CDR3 coding DNA: TGTGCCAGCTCACGAAGTGGGGGCCCTTATGTTCGAGAGACCCAGTACTTC. It translates to CASSRSGGPYVRETQYF.

The chain carries TRBV5-1 and TRBJ2-3, with 8 bases that match TRBD2. The CDR3 totals 19 residues. Germline assignment: CDR1 SGHRS and CDR2 YFSETQ. Losses at the gene ends were 0 bases for V and 0 bases for J; bases not matched to a gene: 12. Here the CDR3 reads CASSLAPISLAESTDTQYF. CDR3 sequence (DNA): TGCGCCAGCAGCTTGGCCCCAATCTCACTAGCGGAGAGCACAGATACGCAGTATTTT.

The chain is built from TRBV18 and TRBJ1-6; D is unclear. The CDR3 consists of 18 residues. Germline V gives CDR1 KGHSH, CDR2 LQKENI. Trimming took 1 base from V and 0 from J, leaving 13 bases between them. This CDR3 reads CASSPLTVPSSYNSPLHF. CDR3 nucleotide sequence: TGTGCCAGCTCACCACTAACTGTACCAAGCTCCTATAATTCACCCCTCCACTTT.

The V gene is TRBV11-1, the J gene TRBJ1-1; D is perhaps TRBD1 (5 bases). The CDR3 has 18 amino acids. Per germline, CDR1 SGHAT and CDR2 FQDESV (reference sequence). V shed 1 base and J shed 3 bases, with 21 bases lying between them. CDR3 DNA: TGTGCCAGCAGCTTAGGGATTGCAGGGTCAGTGGTTTACACTGAAGCTTTCTTT. Its translation is CASSLGIAGSVVYTEAFF. The full variable domain, completed using reference TRBV11-1 and TRBJ1-1, is EAEVAQSPRYKITEKSQAVAFWCDPISGHATLYWYRQILGQGPELLVQFQDESVVDDSQLPKDRFSAERLKGVDSTLKIQPAELGDSAMYLCASSLGIAGSVVYTEAFFGQGTRLTVV.

The genes are TRBV7-2 and TRBJ2-3; the match to TRBD2 covers 7 bases. The CDR3 runs to 15 residues. Trimming removed 1 base from V and 3 bases from J; junction bases left unmatched: 4. Germline V gives CDR1 SGHTA, CDR2 FQGNSA. CDR3 amino acids: CASSLGPAGTDTQYF. As DNA, the CDR3 is TGTGCCAGCAGCTTAGGTCCAGCGGGGACAGATACGCAGTATTTT. Full variable domain (rest looked up from reference TRBV7-2 and TRBJ2-3): GAGVSQSPSNKVTEKGKDVELRCDPISGHTALYWYRQSLGQGLEFLIYFQGNSAPDKSGLPSDRFSAERTGGSVSTLTIQRTQQEDSAVYLCASSLGPAGTDTQYFGPGTRLTVL.

The chain is built from TRBV28 and TRBJ1-1, with a tentative D call TRBD1 (6 bases). CDR1 and CDR2 from the germline V gene are MDHEN and SYDVKM. The V and J ends lost 4 bases and 6 bases respectively, with 18 bases between them. CDR3 length: 15 residues. The CDR3 bases are TGTGCCAGCAGTTACCAAGGACGGGGGGGCGCTGAAGCTTTCTTT. It translates to CASSYQGRGGAEAFF.

The chain carries TRBV9 and TRBJ1-5, with D hard to call. The CDR3 is 15 residues long. Germline V gives CDR1 SGDLS, CDR2 YYNGEE. Trimming removed 4 bases from V and 0 bases from J, with 11 bases in between. The CDR3 region has the DNA TGTGCCAGCAGCCCCTCGGGGTATAGCAATCAGCCCCAGCATTTT. Its protein is CASSPSGYSNQPQHF.

The chain recombines TRBV28 with TRBJ2-2, with 9 bases aligning to TRBD1. CDR3 length equals 16 residues. V gave up 5 bases and J gave up 6 bases; unmatched junction bases: 10. Germline V gene data show CDR1 as MDHEN and CDR2 as SYDVKM. The CDR3 loop reads CASSHWTGEFAGELFF. The CDR3 DNA is TGTGCCAGCAGTCATTGGACAGGGGAATTCGCCGGGGAGCTGTTTTTT.

The gene calls are TRBV6-6 and TRBJ2-5; possibly TRBD1 for D (6 bases). Germline V gives CDR1 MNHNY, CDR2 SVGAGI (reference sequence). V lost 8 bases and J 1 base, leaving 14 bases between the germline ends. The CDR3 has 14 residues. The CDR3 sequence is CASGPRGSQETQYF. CDR3 bases: TGTGCCAGCGGTCCCAGGGGTAGCCAAGAGACCCAGTACTTC.

The chain has TRBV5-4 and TRBJ2-7; TRBD1 matches at 7 bases. The germline V gene encodes CDR1 SGHNT and CDR2 YYREEE (reference sequence). This CDR3 has 14 amino acids. Trimming took 4 bases from V and 1 from J; bases not matched to a gene: 5. CDR3 sequence (DNA): TGTGCCAGCAGCATCGGACAGGCTTCCTACGAGCAGTACTTC. It translates to CASSIGQASYEQYF.

The genes are TRBV27 and TRBJ2-3; a possible D gene is TRBD2 (5 bases). This CDR3 is built from 15 residues. Germline values: CDR1 MNHEY, CDR2 SMNVEV (reference sequence). V lost 2 bases, J lost 2 bases, and 11 bases lay in between. The CDR3 DNA reads TGTGCCAGCAGTTTAGGGAGCTACCTCACAGATACGCAGTATTTT. This codes for CASSLGSYLTDTQYF.

The chain recombines TRBV5-1 with TRBJ2-7, with 9 bases aligning to TRBD1. This CDR3 is built from 15 residues. Germline V gene sequence: CDR1 SGHRS, CDR2 YFSETQ. After removal of 4 bases from V and 5 bases from J, the junction contained 10 bases not matched to a gene. In nucleotides, the CDR3 is TGCGCCAGCAGCATCGAAACAGGGGGCGTAAACGAGCAGTACTTC. Protein sequence: CASSIETGGVNEQYF.

This clone was picked up one time. This chain uses TRBV5-1 with TRBJ2-1, with 9 bases aligning to TRBD2. Germline-derived CDR1 and CDR2 are SGHRS and YFSETQ. Trimming took 6 bases from V and 7 from J; bases not matched to a gene: 8. CDR3 length equals 14 residues. CDR3 DNA sequence: TGCGCCAGCACGGTAGTAGCGGGAGTTAATGAGCAGTTCTTC. Translated: CASTVVAGVNEQFF.

This chain joins TRBV28 and TRBJ1-2; 9 bases line up with TRBD1. CDR3 length equals 16 residues. The germline V gene encodes CDR1 MDHEN and CDR2 SYDVKM. With V trimmed by 6 bases and J by 5 bases, 13 bases remained unmatched. CDR3 coding DNA: TGTGCCAGCAGCCGCGCTGGACAGGGGAAAATATATGGCTACACCTTC. It yields the protein CASSRAGQGKIYGYTF.

The chain recombines TRBV28 with TRBJ2-1; TRBD2 is a possible D gene (5 bases). The CDR3 totals 14 residues. V was shortened by 3 bases and J by 6 bases, with 12 bases between the two germline ends. Germline CDR1 reads MDHEN; CDR2 reads SYDVKM. The DNA of the CDR3 is TGTGCCAGCAGTTTGACCAGCGGCCTCAATGAGCAGTTCTTC. Protein sequence: CASSLTSGLNEQFF.

The rearrangement links TRBV5-6 to TRBJ2-1; TRBD2 aligns across 7 bases. V was pared by 3 bases and J by 4 bases, with 10 bases of the junction left unmatched. Looked up from germline, CDR1 is SGHDT and CDR2 is YYEEEE. CDR3 length: 16 amino acids. CDR3 in DNA: TGTGCCAGCAGCTGGGGGGGACCGATGATTTACAATGAGCAGTTCTTC. This gives the protein CASSWGGPMIYNEQFF. Full variable domain (outside the CDR3, taken from reference TRBV5-6 and TRBJ2-1): DAGVTQSPTHLIKTRGQQVTLRCSPKSGHDTVSWYQQALGQGPQFIFQYYEEEERQRGNFPDRFSGHQFPNYSSELNVNALLLGDSALYLCASSWGGPMIYNEQFFGPGTRLTVL.

V is TRBV2 and J is TRBJ1-2, with a tentative D call TRBD1 (6 bases). Trimming removed 2 bases at V and 4 bases at J, with 17 bases between. The CDR3 length is 16 residues. The germline V gene encodes CDR1 SNHLY and CDR2 FYNNEI. CDR3 nucleotides: TGTGCCAGCAGTGAACCGGGCAGGGGAGCTGGCTATGGCTACACCTTC. The encoded protein is CASSEPGRGAGYGYTF.

The rearrangement joins TRBV6-1 to TRBJ2-3, with a tentative D call TRBD1 (6 bases). V shed 11 bases and J shed 3 bases, with 15 bases lying between them. The germline V gene encodes CDR1 MNHNS and CDR2 SASEGT. This CDR3 comprises 13 residues. This CDR3 is CAGTGWGTDTQYF. The DNA for the CDR3 is TGTGCCGGAACAGGGTGGGGGACAGATACGCAGTATTTT.

The chain links TRBV19 to TRBJ2-5, with D unresolved. Germline V lookup: CDR1 LNHDA, CDR2 SQIVND (reference sequence). The CDR3 is 14 residues long. The germline V and J ends were trimmed by 3 bases and 5 bases, with 13 bases remaining between them. The CDR3 region is CASSIGLVSETQYF. The DNA for the CDR3 is TGTGCCAGTAGTATCGGTCTAGTTTCTGAGACCCAGTACTTC.

The chain has TRBV5-5 and TRBJ1-1; D unclear. V was cut by 0 bases and J by 3 bases, with 9 bases left in between. The V gene's germline CDR1 is SGHKS and CDR2 YYEKEE (reference sequence). This CDR3 spans 14 amino acids. CDR3 in DNA: TGTGCCAGCAGCTTGGCCGGGAGGGACACTGAAGCTTTCTTT. Translation: CASSLAGRDTEAFF. Using reference TRBV5-5 and TRBJ1-1 for the parts outside the CDR3, the full variable domain is DAGVTQSPTHLIKTRGQQVTLRCSPISGHKSVSWYQQVLGQGPQFIFQYYEKEERGRGNFPDRFSARQFPNYSSELNVNALLLGDSALYLCASSLAGRDTEAFFGQGTRLTVV.